The entry below gives a single T cell receptor (beta chain) sequence along with its context. Clones were sequenced by immunoSEQ multiplex PCR, and TCRdb holds only the in-frame ones, with some missing. The sample has 150,000 or so clones; approximately 90% are singletons. The source of the sample is a study of T cell responses to AZD1222 COVID-19 vaccine. Germline CDR1 is MRHNA and CDR2 is SNTAGT. V dropped 0 bases and J dropped 5 bases, with 12 bases sitting between them. The CDR3 contains 15 residues. Specimen: peripheral blood, collected on day 0 of AZD1222 vaccination. This clonotype was sampled from an adult in good health. The chain recombines TRBV6-4 with TRBJ2-3; D possibly matches TRBD1 or TRBD2 (6 bases each). The CDR3 region is CASSDSWGAGDTQYF. The CDR3, as DNA: TGTGCCAGCAGTGACTCGTGGGGGGCCGGAGATACGCAGTATTTT.